The rows below give T cell receptor beta chains drawn from one sample of a study of OX40 agonist ivuxolimab in advanced cancers. Some clones are missing from TCRdb's copy, which holds only in-frame ones; the method was immunoSEQ multiplex PCR. The table includes about 69,000 clones, roughly 90% detected once. The sequences come from CD4+ or CD8+ T cells sorted from blood, collected in a trial of the OX40 agonist ivuxolimab. These receptors all stem from an adult with an advanced solid tumor such as melanoma, head and neck, liver or kidney cancer. CDR3s include the opening cysteine and the closing phenylalanine or tryptophan. Fields, in order: clone size, CDR3 length, J gene, D gene, V gene, CDR3 protein, CDR3 DNA. A D gene is named only where the DNA matches it firmly. Only part of the rows carry a size: once, few, many, or a class if the clone is expanded.

clone_size: .
cdr3_length: 15
j_call: TRBJ1-5
d_call: TRBD1
v_call: TRBV27
cdr3_aa: CASTRTGQGNQPQHF
cdr3_nt: TGTGCCAGCACCCGGACAGGGCAAGGCAATCAGCCCCAGCATTTT

clone_size: .
cdr3_length: 14
j_call: TRBJ2-7
d_call: .
v_call: TRBV5-1
cdr3_aa: CASSLGPQNYEQYF
cdr3_nt: TGCGCCAGCAGCTTGGGCCCTCAGAATTACGAGCAGTACTTC

clone_size: .
cdr3_length: 11
j_call: TRBJ1-4
d_call: .
v_call: TRBV28
cdr3_aa: CASSLTEKLFF
cdr3_nt: TGTGCCAGCAGTTTAACTGAAAAACTGTTTTTT

clone_size: .
cdr3_length: 13
j_call: TRBJ1-5
d_call: TRBD1
v_call: TRBV28
cdr3_aa: CASGQGAQQPQHF
cdr3_nt: TGTGCCAGCGGACAGGGGGCTCAACAGCCCCAGCATTTT

clone_size: .
cdr3_length: 15
j_call: TRBJ1-1
d_call: TRBD1
v_call: TRBV28
cdr3_aa: CASLPPRTGGTEAFF
cdr3_nt: TGTGCCAGCCTCCCACCGAGGACAGGGGGCACTGAAGCTTTCTTT

clone_size: .
cdr3_length: 13
j_call: TRBJ2-7
d_call: .
v_call: TRBV28
cdr3_aa: CASSLSGTQAQYF
cdr3_nt: TGTGCCAGCAGTTTATCCGGGACCCAAGCGCAGTACTTC

clone_size: .
cdr3_length: 14
j_call: TRBJ2-7
d_call: .
v_call: TRBV9
cdr3_aa: CASSVGSGGYEQYF
cdr3_nt: TGTGCCAGCAGCGTAGGATCCGGGGGCTACGAGCAGTACTTC

clone_size: .
cdr3_length: 11
j_call: TRBJ2-5
d_call: .
v_call: TRBV10-3
cdr3_aa: CAIKQEETQYF
cdr3_nt: TGTGCCATCAAGCAGGAAGAGACCCAGTACTTC

clone_size: .
cdr3_length: 15
j_call: TRBJ2-5
d_call: .
v_call: TRBV6-6
cdr3_aa: CATKGVRRGQETQYF
cdr3_nt: TGTGCCACCAAGGGAGTGCGGAGAGGTCAAGAGACCCAGTACTTC

clone_size: .
cdr3_length: 15
j_call: TRBJ2-1
d_call: TRBD2
v_call: TRBV9
cdr3_aa: CASSTGTSSYNEQFF
cdr3_nt: TGTGCCAGCAGCACAGGGACTAGCTCCTACAATGAGCAGTTCTTC

clone_size: .
cdr3_length: 18
j_call: TRBJ2-7
d_call: TRBD2
v_call: TRBV19
cdr3_aa: CASMGLAGGRQGYYEQYF
cdr3_nt: TGTGCCAGCATGGGGCTAGCGGGAGGCCGCCAAGGGTACTACGAGCAGTACTTC

clone_size: .
cdr3_length: 13
j_call: TRBJ2-3
d_call: .
v_call: TRBV11-2
cdr3_aa: CAGSLAGTDTQYF
cdr3_nt: TGTGCCGGCAGCTTAGCTGGTACGGATACGCAGTATTTT

clone_size: once
cdr3_length: 14
j_call: TRBJ2-3
d_call: .
v_call: TRBV27
cdr3_aa: CASYSFEGTDTQYF
cdr3_nt: TGTGCCAGCTACTCCTTCGAGGGCACAGATACGCAGTATTTT

clone_size: once
cdr3_length: 16
j_call: TRBJ1-5
d_call: .
v_call: TRBV15
cdr3_aa: CATSRGGSGSNQPQHF
cdr3_nt: TGTGCCACCAGCAGAGGGGGCAGTGGGTCCAATCAGCCCCAGCATTTT

clone_size: .
cdr3_length: 14
j_call: TRBJ2-7
d_call: .
v_call: TRBV19
cdr3_aa: CASSRVTHLYEQYF
cdr3_nt: TGTGCCAGTAGTCGAGTCACCCACCTCTACGAGCAGTACTTC